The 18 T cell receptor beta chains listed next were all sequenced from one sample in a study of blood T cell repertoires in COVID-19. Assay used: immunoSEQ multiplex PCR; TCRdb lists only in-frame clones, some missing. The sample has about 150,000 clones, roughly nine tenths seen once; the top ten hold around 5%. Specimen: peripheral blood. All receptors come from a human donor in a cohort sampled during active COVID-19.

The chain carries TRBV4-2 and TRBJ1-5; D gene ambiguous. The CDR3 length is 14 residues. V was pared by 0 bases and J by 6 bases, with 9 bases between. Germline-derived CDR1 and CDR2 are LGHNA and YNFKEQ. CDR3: CASSQEAGVQPQHF. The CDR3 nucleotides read TGTGCCAGCAGCCAAGAAGCGGGTGTTCAGCCCCAGCATTTT.

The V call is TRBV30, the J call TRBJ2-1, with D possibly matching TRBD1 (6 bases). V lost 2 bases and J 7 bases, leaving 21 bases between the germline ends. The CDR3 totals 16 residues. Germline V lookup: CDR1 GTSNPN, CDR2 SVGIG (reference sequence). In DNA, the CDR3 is TGTGCCTGGAGTCAGGGAAGGGGGACCTTAGGGAATGAGCAGTTCTTC. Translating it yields CAWSQGRGTLGNEQFF.

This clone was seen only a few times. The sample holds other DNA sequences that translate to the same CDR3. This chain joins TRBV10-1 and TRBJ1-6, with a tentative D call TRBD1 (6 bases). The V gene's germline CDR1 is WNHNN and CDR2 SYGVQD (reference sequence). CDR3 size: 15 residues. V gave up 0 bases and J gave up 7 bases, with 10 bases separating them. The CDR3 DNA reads TGCGCCAGCAGTGAGTCACGGACAGAAAATTCACCCCTCCACTTT. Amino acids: CASSESRTENSPLHF.

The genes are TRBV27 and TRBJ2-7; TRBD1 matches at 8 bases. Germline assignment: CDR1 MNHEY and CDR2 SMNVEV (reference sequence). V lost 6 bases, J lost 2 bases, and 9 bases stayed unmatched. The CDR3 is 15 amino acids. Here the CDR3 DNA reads TGTGCCAGCAGACCGATGGGACAGGAGCCCTACGAGCAGTACTTC. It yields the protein CASRPMGQEPYEQYF.

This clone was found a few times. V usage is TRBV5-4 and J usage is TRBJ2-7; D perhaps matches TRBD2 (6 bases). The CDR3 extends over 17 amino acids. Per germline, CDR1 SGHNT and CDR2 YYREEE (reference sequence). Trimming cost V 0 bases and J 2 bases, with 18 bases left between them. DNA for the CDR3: TGTGCCAGCAGCTTGGTGGGCGGAGGGAGTGGGCCCTACGAGCAGTACTTC. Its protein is CASSLVGGGSGPYEQYF.

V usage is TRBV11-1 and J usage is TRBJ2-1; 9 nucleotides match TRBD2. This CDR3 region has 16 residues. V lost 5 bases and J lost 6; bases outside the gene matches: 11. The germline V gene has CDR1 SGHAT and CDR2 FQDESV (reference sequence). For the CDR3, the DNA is TGTGCCAGCAGCCTCCCCCTCGCTAGCGGGGTCAATGAGCAGTTCTTC. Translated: CASSLPLASGVNEQFF. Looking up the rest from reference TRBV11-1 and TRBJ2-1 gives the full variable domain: EAEVAQSPRYKITEKSQAVAFWCDPISGHATLYWYRQILGQGPELLVQFQDESVVDDSQLPKDRFSAERLKGVDSTLKIQPAELGDSAMYLCASSLPLASGVNEQFFGPGTRLTVL.

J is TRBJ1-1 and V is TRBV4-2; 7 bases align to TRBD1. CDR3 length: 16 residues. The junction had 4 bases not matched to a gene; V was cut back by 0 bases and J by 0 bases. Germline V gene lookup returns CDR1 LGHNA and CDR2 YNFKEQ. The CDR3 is CASSQDPTGMNTEAFF. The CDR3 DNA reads TGTGCCAGCAGCCAAGATCCGACAGGGATGAACACTGAAGCTTTCTTT.

CDR3 sequence: CASSLTTDSSGNTIYF. As DNA, the CDR3 is TGTGCCAGCAGCCTCACGACAGATTCCTCTGGAAACACCATATATTTT. The genes are TRBV7-9 and TRBJ1-3, with D perhaps matching TRBD1 (5 bases). Trimming shortened V by 5 bases and J by 0 bases, and 14 bases separated the two germline ends. The CDR3 runs 16 residues. Germline V gene lookup returns CDR1 SEHNR and CDR2 FQNEAQ (reference sequence).

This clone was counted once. CDR3 loop: CASSKVDSKPPHEQYF. CDR3 sequence (DNA): TGTGCCAGCAGCAAGGTGGACAGCAAGCCACCGCACGAGCAGTACTTC. The chain is built from TRBV21-1 and TRBJ2-7; no DNA check was done on the table's D call, TRBD1. TRBV21-1 is annotated as a pseudogene. This CDR3 is built from 16 residues.

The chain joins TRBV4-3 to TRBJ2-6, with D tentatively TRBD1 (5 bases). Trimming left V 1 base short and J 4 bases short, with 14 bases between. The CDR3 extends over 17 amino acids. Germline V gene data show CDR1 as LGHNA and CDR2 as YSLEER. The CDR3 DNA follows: TGCGCCAGCAGCCAAGTACAGACAGACCGAGGGGCCAACGTCCTGACTTTC. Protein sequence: CASSQVQTDRGANVLTF.

The DNA of the CDR3 is TGTGCCAGCAGTCCTGGGGACAGGGTGAGCACTGAAGCTTTCTTT. This encodes CASSPGDRVSTEAFF. The rearrangement uses TRBV28 and TRBJ1-1; TRBD1 matches at 9 bases. After removal of 5 bases from V and 4 bases from J, the junction contained 8 bases not matched to a gene. Germline V gene sequence: CDR1 MDHEN, CDR2 SYDVKM. This CDR3 is built from 15 residues.

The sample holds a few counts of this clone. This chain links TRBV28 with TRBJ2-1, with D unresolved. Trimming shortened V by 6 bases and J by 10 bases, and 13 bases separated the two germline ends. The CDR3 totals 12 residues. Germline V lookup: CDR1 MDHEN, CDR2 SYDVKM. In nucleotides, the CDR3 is TGTGCCAGCAGGAGCGCCGGTATAGAGCAGTTCTTC. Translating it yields CASRSAGIEQFF.

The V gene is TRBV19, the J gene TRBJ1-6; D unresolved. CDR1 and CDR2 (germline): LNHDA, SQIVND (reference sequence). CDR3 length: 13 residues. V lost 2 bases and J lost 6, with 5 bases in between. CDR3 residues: CASSITSNSPLHF. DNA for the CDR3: TGTGCCAGTAGTATAACGAGTAATTCACCCCTCCACTTT. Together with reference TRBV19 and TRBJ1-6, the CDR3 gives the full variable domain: DGGITQSPKYLFRKEGQNVTLSCEQNLNHDAMYWYRQDPGQGLRLIYYSQIVNDFQKGDIAEGYSVSREKKESFPLTVTSAQKNPTAFYLCASSITSNSPLHFGNGTRLTVT.

The CDR3 sequence is CAWSGVELAGGNYNEQFF. The CDR3 DNA reads TGTGCCTGGAGTGGGGTGGAGCTAGCGGGAGGTAACTACAATGAGCAGTTCTTC. The J gene is TRBJ2-1, the V gene TRBV30; 11 bases are a match to TRBD2. CDR1 is GTSNPN and CDR2 is SVGIG in the germline V gene (reference sequence). The ends lost 1 base at V and 3 bases at J; junction bases unmatched: 11. This CDR3 is 18 amino acids long.

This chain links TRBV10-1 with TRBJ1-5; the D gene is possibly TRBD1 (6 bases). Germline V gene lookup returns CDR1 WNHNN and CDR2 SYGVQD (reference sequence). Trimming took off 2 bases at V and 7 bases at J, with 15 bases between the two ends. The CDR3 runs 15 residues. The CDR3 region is CASSERQSRGQPQHF. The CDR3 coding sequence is TGCGCCAGCAGTGAGCGGCAGTCGAGGGGGCAGCCCCAGCATTTT.

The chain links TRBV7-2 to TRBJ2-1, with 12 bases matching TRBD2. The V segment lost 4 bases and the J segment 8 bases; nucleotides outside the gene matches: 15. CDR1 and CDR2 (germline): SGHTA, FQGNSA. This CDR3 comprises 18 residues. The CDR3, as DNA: TGTGCCAGCAGCTCTCAAAGACGGGCTAGCGGGAGGGGGTATGAGCAGTTCTTC. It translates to CASSSQRRASGRGYEQFF.

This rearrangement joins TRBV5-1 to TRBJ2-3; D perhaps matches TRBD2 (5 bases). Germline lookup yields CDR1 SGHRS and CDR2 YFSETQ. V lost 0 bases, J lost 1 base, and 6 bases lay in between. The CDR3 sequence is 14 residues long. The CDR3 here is CASSLVSGTDTQYF. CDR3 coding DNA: TGCGCCAGCAGCTTGGTTAGCGGCACAGATACGCAGTATTTT. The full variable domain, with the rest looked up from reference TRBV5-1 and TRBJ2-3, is KAGVTQTPRYLIKTRGQQVTLSCSPISGHRSVSWYQQTPGQGLQFLFEYFSETQRNKGNFPGRFSGRQFSNSRSEMNVSTLELGDSALYLCASSLVSGTDTQYFGPGTRLTVL.

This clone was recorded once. The CDR3 sequence is CASSQGLIAGGYEQYF. CDR3 sequence (DNA): TGTGCCAGCAGCCAAGGGTTGATAGCGGGGGGCTACGAGCAGTACTTC. V usage is TRBV3-1 (or the pseudogene TRBV3-2) and J usage is TRBJ2-7; 10 nucleotides match TRBD2. With V trimmed by 1 base and J by 3 bases, 6 bases remained unmatched. Germline V gene sequence: CDR1 LGHDT, CDR2 YNNKEL (reference sequence). The CDR3 length is 16 residues.